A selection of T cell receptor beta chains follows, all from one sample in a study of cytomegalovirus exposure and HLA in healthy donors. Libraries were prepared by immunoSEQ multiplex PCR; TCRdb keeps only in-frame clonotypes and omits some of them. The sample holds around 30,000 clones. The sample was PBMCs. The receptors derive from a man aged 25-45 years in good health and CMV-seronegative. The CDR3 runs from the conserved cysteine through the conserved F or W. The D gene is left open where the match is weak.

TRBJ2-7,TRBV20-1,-,TGCAGTGCGAGACTATCCTACGAGCAGTACTTC,CSARLSYEQYF
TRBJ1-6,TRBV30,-,TGTGCCTGGAGAGCTAGGCGGGACGGCTCACCCCTCCACTTT,CAWRARRDGSPLHF
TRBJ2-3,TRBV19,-,TGTGCCAGTAGTAGCCAGGGTGATTCCACAGATACGCAGTATTTT,CASSSQGDSTDTQYF
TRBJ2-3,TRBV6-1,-,TGTGCCAGCAGTGAGCAGGGCACAGATACGCAGTATTTT,CASSEQGTDTQYF
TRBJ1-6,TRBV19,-,TGTGCCAGTAGTACCCCGGATTCACCCCTCCACTTT,CASSTPDSPLHF
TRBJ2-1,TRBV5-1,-,TGCGCCAGCAGCTTGGGTGGACTACCCAATGAGCAGTTCTTC,CASSLGGLPNEQFF
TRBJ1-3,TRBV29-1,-,TGCAGCGTCCTACCGCCTGGAAACACCATATATTTT,CSVLPPGNTIYF
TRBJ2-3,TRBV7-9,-,TGTGCCAGCAGCCGGGACTTTCCCACAGATACGCAGTATTTT,CASSRDFPTDTQYF
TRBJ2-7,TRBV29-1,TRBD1,TGCAGCGCCGAGGTCCGGGGAAGGGGGCTCTACTACGAGCAGTACTTC,CSAEVRGRGLYYEQYF
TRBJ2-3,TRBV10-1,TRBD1,TGCGCCAGCAGCGAGACAACATTCACAGGGGTGGGAGATACGCAGTATTTT,CASSETTFTGVGDTQYF
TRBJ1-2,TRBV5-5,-,TGTGCCAGCAGCTTGGTGGCAGGCCCCTCTCTTCCGGGCTACACCTTC,CASSLVAGPSLPGYTF
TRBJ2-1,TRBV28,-,TGTGCCAGCAGTCCCTCTTTTAATGAGCAGTTCTTC,CASSPSFNEQFF
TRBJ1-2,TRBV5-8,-,TGTGCCAGCAGTAGATGGGGGGTCGTGGATGGCTACACCTTC,CASSRWGVVDGYTF
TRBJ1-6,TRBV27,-,TGTGCCAGCAGTGCGGGGGTCGGGAGGGGGAACTCACCCCTCCACTTT,CASSAGVGRGNSPLHF
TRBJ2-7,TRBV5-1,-,TGCGCCAGCAGCTTGGTTGCAGGTCCTTCCTACGAGCAGTACTTC,CASSLVAGPSYEQYF
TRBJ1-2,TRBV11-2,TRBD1,TGTGCCAGCAGCTTAGGTCAGGGGGAAAATGGCTACACCTTC,CASSLGQGENGYTF
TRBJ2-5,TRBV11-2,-,TGTGCCAGCAGCTTCGGGGGAAGAGAGACCCAGTACTTC,CASSFGGRETQYF
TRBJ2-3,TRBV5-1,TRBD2,TGCGCCAGCTCCCTCACTAGGTTAGCGGGAGTTGTCACAGATACGCAGTATTTT,CASSLTRLAGVVTDTQYF
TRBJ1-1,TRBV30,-,TGTGCCTGGAGTGTACAAGTGCCGATCACTGAAGCTTTCTTT,CAWSVQVPITEAFF
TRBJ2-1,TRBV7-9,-,TGTGCCAGCAGCTTAGTGGGGGGATCAAATGAGCAGTTCTTC,CASSLVGGSNEQFF
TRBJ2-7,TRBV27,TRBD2,TGTGCCAGCAGTCCTTTGCCGGGACTAGCGTCCTACGAGCAGTACTTC,CASSPLPGLASYEQYF
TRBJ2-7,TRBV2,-,TGTGCCAGCAGTGAAGGCAGGGAGACAGGCGAGCAGTACTTC,CASSEGRETGEQYF
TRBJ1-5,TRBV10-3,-,TGTGCCATCAGTGAGGCGTCAGGGGATCAGCCCCAGCATTTT,CAISEASGDQPQHF
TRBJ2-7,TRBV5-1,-,TGCGCCAGCAGCTTGCCAGGGGCTCACGAGCAGTACTTC,CASSLPGAHEQYF
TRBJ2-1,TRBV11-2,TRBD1,TGTGCCAGCAGCTCCTACAGGGGGTCCGGGCATGAGCAGTTCTTC,CASSSYRGSGHEQFF
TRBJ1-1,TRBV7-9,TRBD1,TGTGCCAGCAGCTGGACAGGGTATACTGAAGCTTTCTTT,CASSWTGYTEAFF
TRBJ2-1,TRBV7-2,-,TGTGCCAGCAGCTTACCTTGGGCAGGGGCGAATGAGCAGTTCTTC,CASSLPWAGANEQFF
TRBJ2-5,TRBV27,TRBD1,TGTGCCAGCAGTTCACCGACAAGACAGGGGGTGAGGGAGACCCAGTACTTC,CASSSPTRQGVRETQYF
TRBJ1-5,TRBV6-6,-,TGTGCCAGCACCCCCTCCGGGAAAAGCAATCAGCCCCAGCATTTT,CASTPSGKSNQPQHF
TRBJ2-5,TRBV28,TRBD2,TGTGCCAGCAGTTTAAGAGGAGCGGGAGGAGAGACCCAGTACTTC,CASSLRGAGGETQYF
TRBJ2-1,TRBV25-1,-,TGTGCCAGCAGTGAATGGCAGGGTACGGGTGTAGATGAGCAGTTCTTC,CASSEWQGTGVDEQFF
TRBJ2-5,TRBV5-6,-,TGTGCCAGCAGCCTACCTGGGACTCCTCAAGAGACCCAGTACTTC,CASSLPGTPQETQYF
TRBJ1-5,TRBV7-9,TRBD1,TGTGCCAGCAGCTTAGGGGACAGGGCCAGTCCCTATCAGCCCCAGCATTTT,CASSLGDRASPYQPQHF
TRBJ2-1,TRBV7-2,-,TGTGCCAGCAGCTCCCGACAGAGCTCCTACAATGAGCAGTTCTTC,CASSSRQSSYNEQFF
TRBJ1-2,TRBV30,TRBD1,TGTGCCTGGAGTCCAGACGACAGGGGCGGCTACACCTTC,CAWSPDDRGGYTF
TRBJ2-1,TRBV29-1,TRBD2,TGCAGCGGGCAGCGGGGAAGCAATGAGCAGTTCTTC,CSGQRGSNEQFF
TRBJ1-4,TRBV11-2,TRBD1,TGTGCCAGCAGCTCAATTTACAGGGGGAGTGAAAAACTGTTTTTT,CASSSIYRGSEKLFF
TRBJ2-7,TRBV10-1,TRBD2,TGCGCCAGCAGGGGAGGACTAGCGGTTTACGAGCAGTACTTC,CASRGGLAVYEQYF
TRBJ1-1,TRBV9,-,TGTGCCAGCAGCCCTCAGGACAGTGAAGCTTTCTTT,CASSPQDSEAFF
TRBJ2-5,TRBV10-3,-,TGTGCCATCAGTGAGTCACAGGGAGAAGAGACCCAGTACTTC,CAISESQGEETQYF
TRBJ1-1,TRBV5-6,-,TGTGCCAGCAGCTCCCTATTCCTGGACATTTCGAACACTGAAGCTTTCTTT,CASSSLFLDISNTEAFF
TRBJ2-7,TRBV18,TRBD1,TGTGCCAGCTCACCAGGGACAGGGGGCTCCTACGAGCAGTACTTC,CASSPGTGGSYEQYF
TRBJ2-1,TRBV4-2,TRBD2,TGTGCCAGCAGCCCAAGGGGTCTTAGCGGGGGGGCCAATGAGCAGTTCTTC,CASSPRGLSGGANEQFF
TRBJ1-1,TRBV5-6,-,TGTGCCAGCAGCGCCCCTGGGCCCTCAGAAGCTTTCTTT,CASSAPGPSEAFF
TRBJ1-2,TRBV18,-,TGTGCCAGCTCACCAGAGACTGCTGTAGGTGGCTACACCTTC,CASSPETAVGGYTF
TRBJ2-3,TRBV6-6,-,TGTGCCAGCAGGGGGACTCTCAGCACAGATACGCAGTATTTT,CASRGTLSTDTQYF
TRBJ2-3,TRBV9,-,TGTGCCAGCAGCGGAACTATTAGCACGGATACGCAGTATTTT,CASSGTISTDTQYF